This is a list of T cell receptor beta chains from one sample in a study of cytomegalovirus exposure and HLA in healthy donors. Produced via immunoSEQ multiplex PCR; TCRdb's table is partial and in-frame only. The table lists fewer than 250,000 clones, less than 85% of them singletons. Sequencing was done on a sample of PBMCs. The source is a girl aged 2 to 9 in good health and CMV-seronegative. The CDR3 runs from the conserved cysteine through the conserved F or W. D genes are given only for firm matches. The size field is filled for only some rows; it gives once, few, many or a size class.

clone size: once; V gene: TRBV5-1; D gene: TRBD1; J gene: TRBJ1-6; CDR3 protein: CASSGGQDNSPLHF; CDR3 DNA: TGCGCCAGCAGCGGCGGACAGGATAATTCACCCCTCCACTTT
clone size: -; V gene: TRBV2; D gene: TRBD2; J gene: TRBJ2-2; CDR3 protein: CASSELAGGIGELFF; CDR3 DNA: TGTGCCAGCAGTGAACTAGCGGGAGGGATCGGGGAGCTGTTTTTT
clone size: once; V gene: TRBV7-3; D gene: -; J gene: TRBJ1-3; CDR3 protein: CASSLTRGDTIYF; CDR3 DNA: TGTGCCAGCAGCTTAACCCGGGGGGACACCATATATTTT
clone size: -; V gene: TRBV7-3; D gene: -; J gene: TRBJ2-7; CDR3 protein: CASSLGSPASEQYF; CDR3 DNA: TGTGCCAGCAGCCTCGGGTCCCCCGCCTCCGAGCAGTACTTC
clone size: few; V gene: TRBV4-1; D gene: -; J gene: TRBJ1-3; CDR3 protein: CASSFRASGFNSGNTIYF; CDR3 DNA: TGCGCCAGCAGCTTCCGCGCTAGCGGATTTAACTCTGGAAACACCATATATTTT
clone size: -; V gene: TRBV9; D gene: -; J gene: TRBJ2-2; CDR3 protein: CASSVGVNQGTGELFF; CDR3 DNA: TGTGCCAGCAGCGTAGGGGTGAATCAGGGCACCGGGGAGCTGTTTTTT
clone size: -; V gene: TRBV7-9; D gene: TRBD1; J gene: TRBJ2-7; CDR3 protein: CASSPRTGYYEQYF; CDR3 DNA: TGTGCCAGCAGCCCTCGGACAGGGTACTACGAGCAGTACTTC
clone size: -; V gene: TRBV11-2; D gene: -; J gene: TRBJ1-4; CDR3 protein: CASSLDSPPGAILFF; CDR3 DNA: TGTGCCAGCAGCTTAGATTCCCCTCCAGGGGCGATATTGTTTTTT
clone size: -; V gene: TRBV7-9; D gene: -; J gene: TRBJ1-4; CDR3 protein: CASSFSERGGTNEKLFF; CDR3 DNA: TGTGCCAGCAGCTTCTCCGAGAGGGGGGGAACTAATGAAAAACTGTTTTTT
clone size: -; V gene: TRBV5-8; D gene: -; J gene: TRBJ1-1; CDR3 protein: CASSFQVNTEAFF; CDR3 DNA: TGTGCCAGCAGCTTCCAGGTGAACACTGAAGCTTTCTTT
clone size: -; V gene: TRBV19; D gene: TRBD2; J gene: TRBJ2-2; CDR3 protein: CASSVNPFSGGANTGELFF; CDR3 DNA: TGTGCCAGTAGTGTTAATCCCTTTAGCGGGGGCGCCAACACCGGGGAGCTGTTTTTT
clone size: -; V gene: TRBV27; D gene: TRBD1; J gene: TRBJ1-5; CDR3 protein: CASSPSPGTGGLESNQPQHF; CDR3 DNA: TGTGCCAGCAGTCCCAGCCCCGGGACAGGGGGCTTAGAAAGCAATCAGCCCCAGCATTTT
clone size: few; V gene: TRBV10-3; D gene: -; J gene: TRBJ1-1; CDR3 protein: CAIRSPGPIRENTEAFF; CDR3 DNA: TGTGCCATCAGAAGCCCCGGGCCGATTCGGGAGAACACTGAAGCTTTCTTT
clone size: few; V gene: TRBV7-9; D gene: -; J gene: TRBJ1-2; CDR3 protein: CASSLTGSNYGYTF; CDR3 DNA: TGTGCCAGCAGCTTAACAGGGTCTAACTATGGCTACACCTTC
clone size: -; V gene: TRBV29-1; D gene: TRBD1; J gene: TRBJ2-7; CDR3 protein: CSVESMDRGGEQYF; CDR3 DNA: TGCAGCGTTGAATCCATGGACAGGGGTGGCGAGCAGTACTTC
clone size: -; V gene: TRBV5-4; D gene: -; J gene: TRBJ2-7; CDR3 protein: CASSLDGGQVAGPSGQYF; CDR3 DNA: TGTGCCAGCAGCTTGGACGGGGGGCAGGTGGCGGGCCCCTCCGGGCAGTACTTC
clone size: -; V gene: TRBV6-1; D gene: -; J gene: TRBJ1-1; CDR3 protein: CASSLLLNTEAFF; CDR3 DNA: TGTGCCAGCAGCCTCCTTTTGAACACTGAAGCTTTCTTT
clone size: -; V gene: TRBV19; D gene: -; J gene: TRBJ1-1; CDR3 protein: CASSLLWGGDEAFF; CDR3 DNA: TGTGCCAGTAGTCTTCTCTGGGGGGGGGATGAAGCTTTCTTT
clone size: -; V gene: TRBV5-1; D gene: -; J gene: TRBJ2-3; CDR3 protein: CASRQGTDTQYF; CDR3 DNA: TGCGCCAGCAGGCAGGGGACAGATACGCAGTATTTT
clone size: few; V gene: TRBV11-2; D gene: TRBD1; J gene: TRBJ1-2; CDR3 protein: CASSSTGGAEGYTF; CDR3 DNA: TGTGCCAGCAGCTCCACAGGGGGCGCGGAAGGCTACACCTTC
clone size: -; V gene: TRBV6-1; D gene: TRBD1; J gene: TRBJ1-6; CDR3 protein: CASSVQGATNSPLHF; CDR3 DNA: TGTGCCAGCAGTGTACAGGGGGCGACTAATTCACCCCTCCACTTT
clone size: -; V gene: TRBV5-4; D gene: TRBD1; J gene: TRBJ2-7; CDR3 protein: CASSTDRGRYEQYF; CDR3 DNA: TGTGCCAGCAGCACCGACAGGGGGCGGTACGAGCAGTACTTC
clone size: -; V gene: TRBV7-2; D gene: TRBD2; J gene: TRBJ2-3; CDR3 protein: CASRPRLAGGPDTQYF; CDR3 DNA: TGTGCCAGCAGACCCCGTTTAGCGGGGGGCCCGGATACGCAGTATTTT
clone size: -; V gene: TRBV5-4; D gene: TRBD1; J gene: TRBJ2-2; CDR3 protein: CASSLQGVTTGELFF; CDR3 DNA: TGTGCCAGCAGCTTGCAGGGGGTTACCACCGGGGAGCTGTTTTTT
clone size: -; V gene: TRBV4-2; D gene: -; J gene: TRBJ1-1; CDR3 protein: CASSQEGGGTEAFF; CDR3 DNA: TGTGCCAGCAGCCAAGAAGGGGGGGGGACTGAAGCTTTCTTT
clone size: -; V gene: TRBV7-9; D gene: -; J gene: TRBJ1-2; CDR3 protein: CASSSRTGIWDGYTF; CDR3 DNA: TGTGCCAGCAGCTCGAGAACGGGGATCTGGGATGGCTACACCTTC
clone size: -; V gene: TRBV9; D gene: -; J gene: TRBJ2-5; CDR3 protein: CASSVAPGRETQYF; CDR3 DNA: TGTGCCAGCAGCGTAGCTCCGGGGAGAGAGACCCAGTACTTC
clone size: few; V gene: TRBV5-6; D gene: TRBD1; J gene: TRBJ1-3; CDR3 protein: CASSLTGEHTIYF; CDR3 DNA: TGTGCCAGCAGCTTGACAGGGGAGCACACCATATATTTT
clone size: -; V gene: TRBV29-1; D gene: TRBD1; J gene: TRBJ1-2; CDR3 protein: CSDGEGDRAYGYTF; CDR3 DNA: TGCAGCGATGGGGAGGGGGACAGGGCGTATGGCTACACCTTC
clone size: -; V gene: TRBV10-3; D gene: TRBD1; J gene: TRBJ1-2; CDR3 protein: CAISDTGGLYYGYTF; CDR3 DNA: TGTGCCATCAGCGATACAGGGGGTCTATACTATGGCTACACCTTC
clone size: -; V gene: TRBV7-2; D gene: TRBD2; J gene: TRBJ2-5; CDR3 protein: CASSYQGRGATQYF; CDR3 DNA: TGTGCCAGCAGCTACCAGGGGCGGGGGGCGACCCAGTACTTC
clone size: -; V gene: TRBV11-2; D gene: -; J gene: TRBJ2-7; CDR3 protein: CASSLDYRQYF; CDR3 DNA: TGTGCCAGCAGCTTAGACTACCGGCAGTACTTC
clone size: -; V gene: TRBV11-2; D gene: -; J gene: TRBJ2-6; CDR3 protein: CASSLDDRWGANVLTF; CDR3 DNA: TGTGCCAGCAGCTTAGATGACAGGTGGGGGGCCAACGTCCTGACTTTC
clone size: -; V gene: TRBV7-2; D gene: -; J gene: TRBJ2-6; CDR3 protein: CASSPGAVRVSAGANVLTF; CDR3 DNA: TGTGCCAGCAGCCCGGGAGCGGTCCGGGTCTCGGCTGGGGCCAACGTCCTGACTTTC
clone size: -; V gene: TRBV18; D gene: TRBD1; J gene: TRBJ1-1; CDR3 protein: CASSLRGLDTEAFF; CDR3 DNA: TGTGCCAGCTCATTGAGGGGGCTGGACACTGAAGCTTTCTTT
clone size: few; V gene: TRBV5-6; D gene: TRBD1; J gene: TRBJ2-5; CDR3 protein: CASSRLTNRGSRETQYF; CDR3 DNA: TGTGCCAGCAGCCGACTTACCAACAGGGGGTCTCGGGAGACCCAGTACTTC
clone size: -; V gene: TRBV7-8; D gene: TRBD2; J gene: TRBJ2-1; CDR3 protein: CASSPLLLAGHDGEQFF; CDR3 DNA: TGTGCCAGCAGTCCTCTCCTCCTAGCGGGACACGATGGTGAGCAGTTCTTC
clone size: -; V gene: TRBV11-2; D gene: -; J gene: TRBJ1-5; CDR3 protein: CASSLSGLQPQHF; CDR3 DNA: TGTGCCAGCAGCTTATCAGGGCTTCAGCCCCAGCATTTT
clone size: -; V gene: TRBV5-1; D gene: TRBD1; J gene: TRBJ1-2; CDR3 protein: CASSLGPQGASHYGYTF; CDR3 DNA: TGCGCCAGCAGCTTGGGACCACAGGGGGCAAGTCACTATGGCTACACCTTC
clone size: -; V gene: TRBV19; D gene: -; J gene: TRBJ1-5; CDR3 protein: CASSIGSWSGEVRQPQHF; CDR3 DNA: TGTGCCAGTAGTATAGGATCTTGGTCGGGGGAAGTACGTCAGCCCCAGCATTTT
clone size: -; V gene: TRBV29-1; D gene: -; J gene: TRBJ1-2; CDR3 protein: CSVESASKNGYTF; CDR3 DNA: TGCAGCGTTGAAAGCGCTTCGAAGAATGGCTACACCTTC
clone size: -; V gene: TRBV7-6; D gene: -; J gene: TRBJ2-7; CDR3 protein: CASSPGRGPYEQYF; CDR3 DNA: TGTGCCAGCAGCCCAGGCAGGGGCCCCTACGAGCAGTACTTC
clone size: -; V gene: TRBV27; D gene: -; J gene: TRBJ1-1; CDR3 protein: CASKPSGGWDTEAFF; CDR3 DNA: TGTGCCAGCAAGCCCAGCGGAGGTTGGGACACTGAAGCTTTCTTT
clone size: -; V gene: TRBV7-3; D gene: TRBD1; J gene: TRBJ1-2; CDR3 protein: CASSFGQGYGYTF; CDR3 DNA: TGTGCCAGCAGCTTCGGACAGGGCTATGGCTACACCTTC
clone size: -; V gene: TRBV7-9; D gene: TRBD1; J gene: TRBJ2-5; CDR3 protein: CASSLGQGALETQYF; CDR3 DNA: TGTGCCAGCAGCTTAGGACAGGGGGCTTTAGAGACCCAGTACTTC